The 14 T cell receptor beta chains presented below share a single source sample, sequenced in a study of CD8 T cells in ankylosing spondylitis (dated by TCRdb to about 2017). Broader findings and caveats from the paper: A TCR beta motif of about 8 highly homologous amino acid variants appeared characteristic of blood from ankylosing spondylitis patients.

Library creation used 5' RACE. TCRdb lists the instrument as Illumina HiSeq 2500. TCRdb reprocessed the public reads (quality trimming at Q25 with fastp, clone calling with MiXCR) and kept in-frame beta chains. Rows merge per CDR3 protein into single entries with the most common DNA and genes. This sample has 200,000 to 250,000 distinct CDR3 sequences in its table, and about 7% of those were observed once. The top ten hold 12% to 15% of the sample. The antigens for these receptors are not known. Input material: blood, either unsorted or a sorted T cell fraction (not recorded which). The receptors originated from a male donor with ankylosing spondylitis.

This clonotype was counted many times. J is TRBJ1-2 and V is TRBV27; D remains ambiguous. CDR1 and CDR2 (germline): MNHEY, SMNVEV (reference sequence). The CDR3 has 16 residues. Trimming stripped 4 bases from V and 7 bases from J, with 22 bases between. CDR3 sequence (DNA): TGTGCCAGCAGTTCCTCGGGTGGAGAAGAGGCTCTTGGCTACACCTTC. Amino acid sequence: CASSSSGGEEALGYTF.

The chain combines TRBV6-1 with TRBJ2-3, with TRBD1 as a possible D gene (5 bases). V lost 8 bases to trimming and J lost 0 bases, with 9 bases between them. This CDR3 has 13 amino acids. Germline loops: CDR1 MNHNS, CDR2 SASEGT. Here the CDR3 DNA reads TGTGCCAGCCGGACATCTAGCACAGATACGCAGTATTTT. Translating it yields CASRTSSTDTQYF.

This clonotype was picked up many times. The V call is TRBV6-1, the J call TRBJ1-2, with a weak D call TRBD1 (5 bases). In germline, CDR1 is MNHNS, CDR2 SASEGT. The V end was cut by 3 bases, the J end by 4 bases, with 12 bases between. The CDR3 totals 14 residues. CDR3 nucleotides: TGTGCCAGCAGTGATATCGGGACTGCCTATGGCTACACCTTC. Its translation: CASSDIGTAYGYTF.

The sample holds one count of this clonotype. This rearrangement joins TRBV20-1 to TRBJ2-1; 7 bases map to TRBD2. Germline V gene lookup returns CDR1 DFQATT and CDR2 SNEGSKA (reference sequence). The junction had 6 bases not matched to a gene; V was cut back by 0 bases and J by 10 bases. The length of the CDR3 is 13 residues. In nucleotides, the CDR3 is TGCAGTGCTAGAGAGGCTAGCGGCCAGGAGCAGTTCTTC. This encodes CSAREASGQEQFF.

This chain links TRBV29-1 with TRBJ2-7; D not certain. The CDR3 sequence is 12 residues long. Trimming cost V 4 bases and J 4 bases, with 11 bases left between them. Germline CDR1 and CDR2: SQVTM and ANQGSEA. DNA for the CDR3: TGCAGCGTTGTCGGGCTAGGGTACGAGCAGTACTTC. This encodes CSVVGLGYEQYF.

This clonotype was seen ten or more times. As DNA, the CDR3 is TGTGCCTGGAGGACCGGGACAGGGAACTACACCTTC. Translation: CAWRTGTGNYTF. The chain has TRBV30 and TRBJ1-2; 9 bases fit TRBD1. Germline values: CDR1 GTSNPN, CDR2 SVGIG (reference sequence). The CDR3 runs 12 residues. The trim removed 3 bases at V and 10 bases at J, leaving 6 bases unmatched.

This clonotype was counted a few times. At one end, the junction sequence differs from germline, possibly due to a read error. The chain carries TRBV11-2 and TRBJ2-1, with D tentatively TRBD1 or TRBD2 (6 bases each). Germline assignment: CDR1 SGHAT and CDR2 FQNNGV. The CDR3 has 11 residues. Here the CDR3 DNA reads TGTGCCAGCAGCGGCGGGACACAAGGGGTCTTC. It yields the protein CASSGGTQGVF.

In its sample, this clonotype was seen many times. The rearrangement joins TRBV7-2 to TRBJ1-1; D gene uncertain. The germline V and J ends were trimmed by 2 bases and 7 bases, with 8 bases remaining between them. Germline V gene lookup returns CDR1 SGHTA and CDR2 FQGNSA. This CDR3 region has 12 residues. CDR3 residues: CASSLWGGEAFF. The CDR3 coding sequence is TGTGCCAGCAGCTTATGGGGAGGTGAAGCTTTCTTT.

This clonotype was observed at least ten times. The CDR3 spells CASRVRDRGQDYGYTF. CDR3 sequence (DNA): TGCGCCAGCAGGGTCCGGGACAGGGGGCAGGACTATGGCTACACCTTC. The chain couples TRBV4-1 to TRBJ1-2; 12 bases agree with TRBD1. The junction had 8 bases not matched to a gene; V was cut back by 6 bases and J by 3 bases. CDR1 and CDR2 (germline): MGHRA, YSYEKL. CDR3 length: 16 amino acids.

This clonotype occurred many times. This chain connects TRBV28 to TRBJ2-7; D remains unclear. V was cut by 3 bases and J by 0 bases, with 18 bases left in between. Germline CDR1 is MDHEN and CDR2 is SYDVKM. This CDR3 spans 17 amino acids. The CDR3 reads CASSLLSGPKSSYEQYF. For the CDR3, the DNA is TGTGCCAGCAGTTTGCTTTCAGGCCCCAAAAGCTCCTACGAGCAGTACTTC.

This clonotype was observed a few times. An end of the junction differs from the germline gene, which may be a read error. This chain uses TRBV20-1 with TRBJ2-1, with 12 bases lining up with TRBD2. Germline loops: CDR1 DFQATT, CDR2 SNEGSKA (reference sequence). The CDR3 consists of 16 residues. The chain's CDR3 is CCARDVLAGGFNEQFF. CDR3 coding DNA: TGCTGTGCTAGAGACGTACTAGCGGGGGGTTTCAATGAGCAGTTCTTC.

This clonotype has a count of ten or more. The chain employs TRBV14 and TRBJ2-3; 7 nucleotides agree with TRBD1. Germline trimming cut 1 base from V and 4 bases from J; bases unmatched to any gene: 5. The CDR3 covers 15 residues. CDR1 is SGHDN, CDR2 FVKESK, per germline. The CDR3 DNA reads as TGTGCCAGCAGCCAAGGACAGGGTGGTCCAGATACGCAGTATTTT. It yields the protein CASSQGQGGPDTQYF.

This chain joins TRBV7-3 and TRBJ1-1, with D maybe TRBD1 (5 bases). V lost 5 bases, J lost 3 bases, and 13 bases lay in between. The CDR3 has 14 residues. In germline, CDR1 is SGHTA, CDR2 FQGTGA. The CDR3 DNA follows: TGTGCCAGCAGCCATCTTGCGGGGGACACTGAAGCTTTCTTT. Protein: CASSHLAGDTEAFF.

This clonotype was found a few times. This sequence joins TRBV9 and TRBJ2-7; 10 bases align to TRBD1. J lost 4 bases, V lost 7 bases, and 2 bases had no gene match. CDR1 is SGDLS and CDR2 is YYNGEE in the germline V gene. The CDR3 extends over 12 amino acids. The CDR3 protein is CASGGQGYEQYF. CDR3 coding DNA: TGTGCCAGCGGGGGACAGGGGTACGAGCAGTACTTC.